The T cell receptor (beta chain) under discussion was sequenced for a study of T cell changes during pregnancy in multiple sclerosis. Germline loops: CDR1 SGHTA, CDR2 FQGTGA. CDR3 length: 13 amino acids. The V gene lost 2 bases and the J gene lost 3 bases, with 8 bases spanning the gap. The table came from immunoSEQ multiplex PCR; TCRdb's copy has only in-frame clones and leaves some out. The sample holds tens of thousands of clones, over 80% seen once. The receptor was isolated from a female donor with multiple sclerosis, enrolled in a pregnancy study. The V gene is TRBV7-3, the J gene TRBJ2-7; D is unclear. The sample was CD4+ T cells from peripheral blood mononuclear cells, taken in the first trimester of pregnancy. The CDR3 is CASSLDPGYEQYF. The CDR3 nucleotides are TGTGCCAGCAGCTTAGATCCGGGCTACGAGCAGTACTTC.